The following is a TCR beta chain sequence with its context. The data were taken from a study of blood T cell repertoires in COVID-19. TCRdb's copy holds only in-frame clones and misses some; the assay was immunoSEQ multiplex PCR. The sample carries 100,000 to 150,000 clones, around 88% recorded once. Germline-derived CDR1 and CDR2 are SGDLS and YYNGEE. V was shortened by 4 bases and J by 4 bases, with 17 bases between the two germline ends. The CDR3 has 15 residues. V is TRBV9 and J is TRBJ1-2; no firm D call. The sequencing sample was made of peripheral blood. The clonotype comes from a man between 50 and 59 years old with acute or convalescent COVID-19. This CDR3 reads CASSRDPTDCYGYTF. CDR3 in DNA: TGTGCCAGCAGCCGAGACCCGACTGACTGCTATGGCTACACCTTC.